This T cell receptor beta chain stems from a study of shared clonotypes between healthy human individuals. Regarding the study as a whole: Lower generation probabilities were found for non-shared clonotypes than for those shared by all four donors.

Germline CDR1 is SNHLY and CDR2 is FYNNEI. The V end was cut by 6 bases, the J end by 9 bases, with 15 bases between. This CDR3 is built from 13 residues. The protocol was immunoSEQ multiplex PCR, while the TCRdb copy is restricted to in-frame clones and leaves out a portion. The repertoire holds 550,000 to 850,000 clones, with about two thirds as singletons. This clone was counted once. Its antigen is not identified. V gene TRBV2 combines with J gene TRBJ2-4; D gene uncertain. Sequenced: memory CD4+ T cells sorted from blood. As for subset: CD45RA-negative fraction. The sequence came from a woman in her twenties or thirties in good health. The CDR3 region is CASRFDPRSIQYF. As DNA, the CDR3 is TGTGCCAGCAGATTCGACCCACGGAGCATTCAGTACTTC. Variable domain in full (rest from reference TRBV2 and TRBJ2-4): EPEVTQTPSHQVTQMGQEVILRCVPISNHLYFYWYRQILGQKVEFLVSFYNNEISEKSEIFDDQFSVERPDGSNFTLKIRSTKLEDSAMYFCASRFDPRSIQYFGAGTRLSVL.